The clone carrying this T cell receptor beta chain was seen a single time. Its antigen is unidentified. Relative to the germline gene, one junction end is altered; a read error may explain this. The data are from a study of neurological immune-mediated disorders. Regarding the study as a whole: Multiple sclerosis was found to have the least TCR clonal expansion, below healthy controls, and HTLV-1-associated myelopathy the most.

Each CDR3 protein is one row after TCRdb ran MiXCR on the 5' RACE reads. Among tens of thousands of distinct CDR3 sequences, 10% were seen once, and the ten largest hold over 4%. CDR3 size: 13 residues. The germline gives CDR1 SGHVS, CDR2 FNYEAQ. The genes are TRBV7-6 and TRBJ2-2; a possible D gene is TRBD2 (5 bases). The material sequenced was PBMCs. This TCR was recovered from a man aged 65 to 85 with HTLV-1-associated myelopathy (HAM/TSP). The DNA of the CDR3 is TGTGCCAGCAGCCACCCCGGCACCGGGGATCTGTTTTTC. Protein: CASSHPGTGDLFF.